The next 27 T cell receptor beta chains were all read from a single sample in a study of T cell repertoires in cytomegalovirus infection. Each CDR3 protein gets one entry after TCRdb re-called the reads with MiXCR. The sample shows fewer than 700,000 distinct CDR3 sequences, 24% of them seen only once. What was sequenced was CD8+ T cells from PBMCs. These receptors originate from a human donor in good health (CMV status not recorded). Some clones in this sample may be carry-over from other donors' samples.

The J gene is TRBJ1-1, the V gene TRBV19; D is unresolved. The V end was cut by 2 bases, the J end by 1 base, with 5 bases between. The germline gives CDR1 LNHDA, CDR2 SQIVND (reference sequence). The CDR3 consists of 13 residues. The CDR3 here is CASSITANTEAFF. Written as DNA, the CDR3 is TGTGCCAGTAGTATAACGGCGAACACTGAAGCTTTCTTT. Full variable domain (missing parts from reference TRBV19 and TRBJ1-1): DGGITQSPKYLFRKEGQNVTLSCEQNLNHDAMYWYRQDPGQGLRLIYYSQIVNDFQKGDIAEGYSVSREKKESFPLTVTSAQKNPTAFYLCASSITANTEAFFGQGTRLTVV.

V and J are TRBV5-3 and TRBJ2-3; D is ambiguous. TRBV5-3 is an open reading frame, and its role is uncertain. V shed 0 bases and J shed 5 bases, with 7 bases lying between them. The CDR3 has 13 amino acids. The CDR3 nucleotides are TGTGCCAGAAGCTTGGGGGGAAGAGATACGCAGTATTTT. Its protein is CARSLGGRDTQYF.

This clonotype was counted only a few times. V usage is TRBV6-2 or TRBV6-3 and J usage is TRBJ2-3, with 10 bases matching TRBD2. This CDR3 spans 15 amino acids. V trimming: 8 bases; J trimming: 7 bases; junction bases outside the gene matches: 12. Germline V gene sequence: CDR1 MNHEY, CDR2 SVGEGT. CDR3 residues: CASLSASGGANTQYF. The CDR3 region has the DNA TGTGCCAGCCTCAGTGCTAGCGGGGGAGCCAATACGCAGTATTTT.

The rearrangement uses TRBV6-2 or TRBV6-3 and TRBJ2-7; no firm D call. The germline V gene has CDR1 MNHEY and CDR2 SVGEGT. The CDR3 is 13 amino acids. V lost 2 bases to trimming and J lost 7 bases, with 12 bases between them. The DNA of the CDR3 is TGTGCCAGCAGTTACAAGGCCTTGGGTGAGCAGTACGTC. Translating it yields CASSYKALGEQYV.

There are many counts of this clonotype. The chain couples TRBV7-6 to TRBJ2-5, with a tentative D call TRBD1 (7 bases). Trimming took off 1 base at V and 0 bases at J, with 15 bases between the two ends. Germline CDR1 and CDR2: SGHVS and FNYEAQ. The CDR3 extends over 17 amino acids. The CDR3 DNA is TGTGCCAGCAGCTTAGTCCTCCAGGGGGGAGACCAAGAGACCCAGTACTTC. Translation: CASSLVLQGGDQETQYF.

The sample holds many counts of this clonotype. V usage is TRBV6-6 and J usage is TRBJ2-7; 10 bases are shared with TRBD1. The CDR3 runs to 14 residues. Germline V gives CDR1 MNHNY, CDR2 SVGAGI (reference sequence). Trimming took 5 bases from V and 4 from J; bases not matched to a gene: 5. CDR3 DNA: TGTGCCAGCAGTGATCGACAGGGGGCTTACGAGCAGTACTTC. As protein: CASSDRQGAYEQYF.

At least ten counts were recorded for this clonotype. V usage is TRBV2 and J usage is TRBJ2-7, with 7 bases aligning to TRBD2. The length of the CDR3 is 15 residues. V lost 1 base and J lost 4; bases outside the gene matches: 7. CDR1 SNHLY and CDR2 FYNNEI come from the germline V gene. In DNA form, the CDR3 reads TGTGCCAGCAGTGAAGGCCTAGCGGTAGTTTACGAGCAGTACGTC. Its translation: CASSEGLAVVYEQYV.

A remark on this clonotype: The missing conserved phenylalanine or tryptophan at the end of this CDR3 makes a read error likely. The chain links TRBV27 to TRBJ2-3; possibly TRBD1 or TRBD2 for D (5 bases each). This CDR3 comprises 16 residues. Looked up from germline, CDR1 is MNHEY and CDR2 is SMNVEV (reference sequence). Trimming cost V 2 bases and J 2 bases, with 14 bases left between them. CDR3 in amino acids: CASSLIRGDLTDTQYY. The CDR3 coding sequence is TGTGCCAGCAGTTTAATCCGAGGGGACCTCACAGATACGCAGTATTAT.

The CDR3 region is CASSQDLGGDTEAFF. CDR3 coding DNA: TGCGCCAGCAGCCAAGATCTAGGGGGCGACACTGAAGCTTTCTTT. This chain connects TRBV4-1 to TRBJ1-1; 7 bases map to TRBD1. The germline gives CDR1 MGHRA, CDR2 YSYEKL. The V gene end was trimmed by 0 bases and the J gene end by 3 bases; junction bases not matched to a gene: 4. This CDR3 contains 15 residues.

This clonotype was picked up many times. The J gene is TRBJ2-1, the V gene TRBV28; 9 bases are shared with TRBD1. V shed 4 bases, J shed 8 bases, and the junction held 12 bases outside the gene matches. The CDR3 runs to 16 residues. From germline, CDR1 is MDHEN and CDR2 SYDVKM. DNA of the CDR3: TGTGCCAGCAGTTCGAGACGACAGGGGGTGTCCTATGAGCAGTTCTTC. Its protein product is CASSSRRQGVSYEQFF.

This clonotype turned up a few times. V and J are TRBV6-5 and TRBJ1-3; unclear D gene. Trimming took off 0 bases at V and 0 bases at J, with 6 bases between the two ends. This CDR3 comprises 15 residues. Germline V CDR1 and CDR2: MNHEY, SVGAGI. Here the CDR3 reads CASSYSKYSGNTIYF. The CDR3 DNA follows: TGTGCCAGCAGTTACTCGAAATACTCTGGAAACACCATATATTTT.

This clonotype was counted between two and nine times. The CDR3 region is CSARETSNYGYTF. The CDR3 nucleotides are TGCAGTGCTAGAGAAACATCTAACTATGGCTACACCTTC. The rearrangement joins TRBV20-1 to TRBJ1-2; no clear D gene. V lost 0 bases and J 0 bases, leaving 5 bases between the germline ends. The CDR3 contains 13 residues. CDR1 is DFQATT, CDR2 SNEGSKA, per germline (reference sequence).

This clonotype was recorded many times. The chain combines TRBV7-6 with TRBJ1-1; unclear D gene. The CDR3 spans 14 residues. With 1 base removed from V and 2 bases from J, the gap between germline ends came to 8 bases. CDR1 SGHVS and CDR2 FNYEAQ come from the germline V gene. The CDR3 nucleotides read TGTGCCAGCAGCTTAGAGCCAGAAAACACTGAAGCTTTCTTT. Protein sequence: CASSLEPENTEAFF.

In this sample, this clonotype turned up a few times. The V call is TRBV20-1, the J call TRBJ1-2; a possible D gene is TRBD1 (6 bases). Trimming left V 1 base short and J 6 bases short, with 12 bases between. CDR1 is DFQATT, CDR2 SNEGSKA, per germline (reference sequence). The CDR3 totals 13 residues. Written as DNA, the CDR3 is TGCAGTGCTAGAGGTTCATACAGGGATGGCTACACCTTC. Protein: CSARGSYRDGYTF.

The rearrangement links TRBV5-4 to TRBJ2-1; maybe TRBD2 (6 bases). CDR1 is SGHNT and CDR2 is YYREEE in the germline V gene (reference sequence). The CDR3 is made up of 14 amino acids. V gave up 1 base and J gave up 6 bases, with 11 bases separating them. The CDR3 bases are TGTGCCAGCAGCTTGATTATAGCGGCCAATGAGCAGTTCTTC. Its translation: CASSLIIAANEQFF.

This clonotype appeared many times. CDR3 sequence: CASSTQKDGDNEQFF. DNA of the CDR3: TGTGCCAGCAGTACCCAGAAGGACGGAGACAATGAGCAGTTCTTC. V and J are TRBV28 and TRBJ2-1; D uncertain. The germline gives CDR1 MDHEN, CDR2 SYDVKM. There are 15 residues in the CDR3. V was cut by 5 bases and J by 5 bases, with 16 bases left in between.

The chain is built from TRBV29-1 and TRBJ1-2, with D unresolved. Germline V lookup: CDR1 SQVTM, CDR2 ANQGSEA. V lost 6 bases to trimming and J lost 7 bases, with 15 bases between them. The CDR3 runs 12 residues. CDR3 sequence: CSVAGLEGGYTF. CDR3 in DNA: TGCAGCGTGGCGGGTCTAGAGGGTGGCTACACCTTC.

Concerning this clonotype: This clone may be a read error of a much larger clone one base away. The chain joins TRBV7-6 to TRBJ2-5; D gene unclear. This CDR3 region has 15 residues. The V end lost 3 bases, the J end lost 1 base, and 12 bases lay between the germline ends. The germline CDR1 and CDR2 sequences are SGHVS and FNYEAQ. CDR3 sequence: CASSFDWQLQETQYF. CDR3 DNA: TGTGCCAGCAGCTTTGATTGGCAGCTCCAAGAGACCCAGTACTTC.

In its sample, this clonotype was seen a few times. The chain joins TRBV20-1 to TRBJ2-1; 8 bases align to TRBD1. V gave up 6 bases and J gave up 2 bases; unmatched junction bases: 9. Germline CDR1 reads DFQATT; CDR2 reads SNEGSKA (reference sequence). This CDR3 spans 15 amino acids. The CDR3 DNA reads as TGCAGTGCCGAAAATCGGGACAGGCCCTACAATGAGCAGTTCTTC. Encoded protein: CSAENRDRPYNEQFF.

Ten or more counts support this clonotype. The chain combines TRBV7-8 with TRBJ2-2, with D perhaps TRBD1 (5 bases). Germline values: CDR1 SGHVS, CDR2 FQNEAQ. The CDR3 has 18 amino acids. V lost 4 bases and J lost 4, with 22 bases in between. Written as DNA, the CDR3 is TGTGCCAGCAGCTCCCGTCCGGCCTTAGGCAGGGCCACCGGGGAGCTGTTTTTT. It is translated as CASSSRPALGRATGELFF.

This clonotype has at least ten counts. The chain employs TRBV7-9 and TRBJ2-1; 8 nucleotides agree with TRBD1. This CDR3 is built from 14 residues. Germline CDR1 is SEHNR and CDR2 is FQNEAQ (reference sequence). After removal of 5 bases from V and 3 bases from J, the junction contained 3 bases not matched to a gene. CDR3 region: CASSKGQGYNEQFF. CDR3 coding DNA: TGTGCCAGCAGCAAAGGACAGGGCTACAATGAGCAGTTCTTC.

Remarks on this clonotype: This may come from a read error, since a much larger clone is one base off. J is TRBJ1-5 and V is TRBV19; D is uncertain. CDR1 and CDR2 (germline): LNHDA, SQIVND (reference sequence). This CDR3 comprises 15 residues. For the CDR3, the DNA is TGTGCCAGTAGTATTTCAAGCGAGGGCTATCAGTCCCAGCATTTT. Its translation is CASSISSEGYQSQHF.

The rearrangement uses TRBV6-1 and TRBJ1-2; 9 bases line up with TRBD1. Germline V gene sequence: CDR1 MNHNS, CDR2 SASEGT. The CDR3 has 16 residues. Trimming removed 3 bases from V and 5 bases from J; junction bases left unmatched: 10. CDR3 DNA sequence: TGTGCCAGCAGTGACCGAACAGGGGGCGGTTGGTATGGCTACACCTTC. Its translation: CASSDRTGGGWYGYTF.

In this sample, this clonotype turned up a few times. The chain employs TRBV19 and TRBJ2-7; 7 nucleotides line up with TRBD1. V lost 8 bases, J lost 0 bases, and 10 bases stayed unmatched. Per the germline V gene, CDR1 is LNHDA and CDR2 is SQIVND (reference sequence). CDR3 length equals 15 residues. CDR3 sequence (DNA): TGTGCCAGTGCCGCCCGGGACAGTCTCTCCTACGAGCAGTACTTC. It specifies CASAARDSLSYEQYF.

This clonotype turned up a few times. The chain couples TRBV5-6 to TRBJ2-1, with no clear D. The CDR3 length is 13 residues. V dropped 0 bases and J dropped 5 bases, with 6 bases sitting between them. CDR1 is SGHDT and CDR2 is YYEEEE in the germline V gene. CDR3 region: CASSLGWDNEQFF. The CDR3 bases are TGTGCCAGCAGCTTGGGGTGGGACAATGAGCAGTTCTTC.

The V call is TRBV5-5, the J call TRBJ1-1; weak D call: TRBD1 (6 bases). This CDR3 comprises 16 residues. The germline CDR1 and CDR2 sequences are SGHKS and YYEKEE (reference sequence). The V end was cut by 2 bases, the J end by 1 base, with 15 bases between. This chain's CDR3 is CASSFTGNSRNTEAFF. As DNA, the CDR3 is TGTGCCAGCAGCTTTACAGGGAATAGCAGGAACACTGAAGCTTTCTTT.

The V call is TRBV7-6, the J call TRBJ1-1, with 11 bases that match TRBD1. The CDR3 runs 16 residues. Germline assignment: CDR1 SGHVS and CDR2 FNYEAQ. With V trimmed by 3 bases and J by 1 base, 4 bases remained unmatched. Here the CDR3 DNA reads TGTGCCAGCAGCTTGGGACAGGGGGTGCCGAACACTGAAGCTTTCTTT. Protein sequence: CASSLGQGVPNTEAFF.